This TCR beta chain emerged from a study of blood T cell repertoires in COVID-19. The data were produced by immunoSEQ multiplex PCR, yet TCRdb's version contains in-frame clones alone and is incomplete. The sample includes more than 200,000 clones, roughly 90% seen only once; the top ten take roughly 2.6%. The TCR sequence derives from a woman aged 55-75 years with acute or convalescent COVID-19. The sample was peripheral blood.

DNA of the CDR3: TGTGCCAGCAGCGTAGGGACAGTTGGACCATACGAGCAGTACTTC. This gives the protein CASSVGTVGPYEQYF. The chain couples TRBV9 to TRBJ2-7; possible D gene TRBD1, 6 bases. The V and J ends lost 0 bases and 4 bases respectively, with 14 bases between them. CDR3 length: 15 residues. Germline values: CDR1 SGDLS, CDR2 YYNGEE.